The 27 T cell receptor beta chains in this list originate from one sample, sequenced in a study of spatial heterogeneity in lung cancer. Time point here: sample taken at primary tumor resection. The sequenced material consisted of unsorted whole RNA from tumor, nontumor lung or frozen PBMC. TCRdb ran MiXCR on the 5' RACE reads and lists one entry per CDR3 protein. Of 7,000 or so distinct CDR3 sequences listed, 15% to 20% were seen once; the top ten hold 15% to 20%. This specimen consisted of PBMCs, obtained at surgery. The receptors come from a female donor with early-stage non-small cell lung cancer.

This clonotype was recorded at least ten times. The chain carries TRBV12-3 or TRBV12-4 and TRBJ2-1; a weak D match, TRBD2 (6 bases). V lost 7 bases and J 8 bases, leaving 15 bases between the germline ends. The CDR3 consists of 13 residues. Here the CDR3 reads CASTEGSRDEQFF. The DNA of the CDR3 is TGTGCCAGCACGGAGGGGTCACGAGATGAGCAGTTCTTC.

This clonotype was recorded many times. The chain is built from TRBV4-2 and TRBJ1-5, with no clear D. Germline V gene data show CDR1 as LGHNA and CDR2 as YNFKEQ. This CDR3 spans 14 amino acids. Deletions cut 1 base from V and 7 bases from J, with 11 bases between. CDR3 sequence: CASSQAMGLQPQHF. Written as DNA, the CDR3 is TGTGCCAGCAGCCAAGCGATGGGATTGCAGCCCCAGCATTTT.

This clonotype is medium-sized within its sample. This chain links TRBV9 with TRBJ2-1, with 12 bases lining up with TRBD1. Germline values: CDR1 SGDLS, CDR2 YYNGEE. The CDR3 contains 15 residues. With V trimmed by 1 base and J by 9 bases, 5 bases remained unmatched. The CDR3 is CASSVQGTGGLEQFF. The CDR3 DNA is TGTGCCAGCAGCGTACAGGGGACAGGGGGCCTTGAGCAGTTCTTC.

This clonotype was seen at least ten times. This chain links TRBV2 with TRBJ2-7; D not resolved. The germline V and J ends were trimmed by 7 bases and 0 bases, with 10 bases remaining between them. Germline V gene lookup returns CDR1 SNHLY and CDR2 FYNNEI. The CDR3 is 13 amino acids. As DNA, the CDR3 is TGTGCCAGCACACAGTCGGACTCCTACGAGCAGTACGTC. Its protein product is CASTQSDSYEQYV.

V gene TRBV7-9 combines with J gene TRBJ2-7, with 8 nucleotides matching TRBD1. Unmatched junction bases numbered 5, after V lost 5 bases and J lost 5 bases. CDR1 and CDR2 (germline): SEHNR, FQNEAQ (reference sequence). The CDR3 extends over 13 amino acids. The CDR3 sequence: CASSPGQADEQYV. CDR3 sequence (DNA): TGTGCCAGCAGCCCGGGACAGGCGGACGAGCAGTACGTC.

In its sample, this clonotype is medium-sized. The V gene is TRBV29-1, the J gene TRBJ2-5, with TRBD2 matching over 7 bases. Germline CDR1 SQVTM, CDR2 ANQGSEA. The V segment lost 1 base and the J segment 5 bases; nucleotides outside the gene matches: 4. The CDR3 loop spans 13 amino acids. CDR3 bases: TGCAGCGTTGAAGTACGTAGCGGGGAGACCCAGTACTTC. Protein product: CSVEVRSGETQYF.

The J gene is TRBJ1-2, the V gene TRBV6-5; D uncertain. The germline gives CDR1 MNHEY, CDR2 SVGAGI. V was shortened by 6 bases and J by 2 bases, with 10 bases between the two germline ends. The CDR3 extends over 13 amino acids. The CDR3 spells CASRLDKNYGYTF. The CDR3, as DNA: TGTGCCAGCAGGCTAGACAAAAACTATGGCTACACCTTC.

The chain combines TRBV28 with TRBJ2-7; D tentatively fits TRBD1 or TRBD2 (5 bases each). The CDR3 extends over 12 amino acids. V lost 4 bases and J lost 9, with 13 bases in between. Germline V CDR1 and CDR2: MDHEN, SYDVKM. CDR3 coding DNA: TGTGCCAGCAGTTCTCAATGGGGGTGGCAGTACGTC. Its translation: CASSSQWGWQYV.

The chain couples TRBV3-1 to TRBJ2-1; TRBD2 matches 11 bases. Trimming took 3 bases from V and 9 from J; bases not matched to a gene: 13. The germline CDR1 and CDR2 sequences are LGHDT and YNNKEL (reference sequence). CDR3 length: 17 amino acids. The CDR3 coding sequence is TGTGCCAGCAGCCAGCCGGGACTAGCGGCGGAGGTTGGTGAGCAGTTCTTC. Translation gives CASSQPGLAAEVGEQFF.

This clonotype was counted a few times. The chain carries TRBV19 and TRBJ2-7, with D maybe TRBD2 (6 bases). Trimming stripped 7 bases from V and 2 bases from J, with 15 bases between. The CDR3 contains 14 residues. Germline CDR1 reads LNHDA; CDR2 reads SQIVND (reference sequence). Written as DNA, the CDR3 is TGTGCCAGTAATAAGGGACTGGGCCCCTACGAGCAGTACTTC. Its translation is CASNKGLGPYEQYF.

This clonotype is medium-sized in the sample. V and J are TRBV7-2 and TRBJ1-3, with D perhaps TRBD1 (5 bases). Germline V gives CDR1 SGHTA, CDR2 FQGNSA. The CDR3 covers 15 residues. Deletions cut 2 bases from V and 6 bases from J, with 14 bases between. The CDR3 protein is CASSLIRPGTNTIYF. Here the CDR3 DNA reads TGTGCCAGCAGCTTAATTCGTCCGGGGACAAACACCATATATTTT.

This clonotype was detected many times. The chain carries TRBV7-2 and TRBJ2-3; D is possibly TRBD2 (6 bases). The CDR3 runs to 16 residues. The germline V and J ends were trimmed by 3 bases and 1 base, with 14 bases remaining between them. Germline V lookup: CDR1 SGHTA, CDR2 FQGNSA. The CDR3 sequence is CASSFQAGLRTDTQYF. In DNA, the CDR3 is TGTGCCAGCAGCTTCCAAGCGGGTTTACGCACAGATACGCAGTATTTT. Supplemented by reference TRBV7-2 and TRBJ2-3, the full variable domain reads GAGVSQSPSNKVTEKGKDVELRCDPISGHTALYWYRQSLGQGLEFLIYFQGNSAPDKSGLPSDRFSAERTGGSVSTLTIQRTQQEDSAVYLCASSFQAGLRTDTQYFGPGTRLTVL.

This sequence joins TRBV6-2 or TRBV6-3 and TRBJ2-1; D assignment may be TRBD1 or TRBD2 (5 bases each). Germline CDR1 MNHEY, CDR2 SVGEGT. The CDR3 covers 13 residues. V lost 9 bases and J 5 bases, leaving 14 bases between the germline ends. The CDR3 nucleotides read TGTGCCAGTAAAAGGGACGACCACAATGAGCAGTTCTTC. Translating it yields CASKRDDHNEQFF.

This clonotype was seen at least ten times. This chain joins TRBV7-3 and TRBJ1-2; perhaps TRBD1 as D (5 bases). This CDR3 spans 14 amino acids. Germline V lookup: CDR1 SGHTA, CDR2 FQGTGA. Trimming shortened V by 5 bases and J by 1 base, and 11 bases separated the two germline ends. CDR3 bases: TGTGCCAGCAGCCGGGACCCTTTTAACTATGGCTACACCTTC. Translated, it gives CASSRDPFNYGYTF.

This clonotype was observed at least ten times. The V call is TRBV3-1, the J call TRBJ2-2; perhaps TRBD2 as D (5 bases). Germline CDR1 reads LGHDT; CDR2 reads YNNKEL (reference sequence). Trimming shortened V by 4 bases and J by 7 bases, and 13 bases separated the two germline ends. The CDR3 sequence is 14 residues long. CDR3 loop: CASSPILVGGELFF. In nucleotides, the CDR3 is TGTGCCAGCAGCCCTATACTAGTTGGCGGGGAGCTGTTTTTT.

This clonotype was detected ten times or more. This chain links TRBV7-9 with TRBJ2-3, with no clear D. The CDR3 runs to 11 residues. Per germline, CDR1 SEHNR and CDR2 FQNEAQ (reference sequence). The V end lost 5 bases, the J end lost 3 bases, and 3 bases lay between the germline ends. The CDR3 protein is CASSITDTQYF. CDR3 sequence (DNA): TGTGCCAGCAGCATTACAGATACGCAGTATTTT.

This clonotype was counted ten times or more. The chain joins TRBV10-3 to TRBJ2-7; D is unresolved. This CDR3 is built from 12 residues. The ends were cut back, 4 bases at V and 1 base at J, with 5 bases in the middle. Germline V gene lookup returns CDR1 ENHRY and CDR2 SYGVKD. This CDR3 is CAISVGSYEQYF. CDR3 bases: TGTGCCATCAGTGTCGGATCCTACGAGCAGTACTTC.

Within the sample, this clonotype is medium-sized (0.01 to 0.1%). The rearrangement links TRBV20-1 to TRBJ2-1; D unresolved. This CDR3 comprises 18 residues. Germline CDR1 DFQATT, CDR2 SNEGSKA (reference sequence). V shed 0 bases and J shed 6 bases, with 24 bases lying between them. The CDR3 bases are TGCAGTGCTAGAGATGTCGGCGGCTACTACGACGGTTCCAATGAGCAGTTCTTC. Encoded protein: CSARDVGGYYDGSNEQFF.

This clonotype ranks as medium-sized. The genes are TRBV9 and TRBJ2-3, with D unclear. The germline V and J ends were trimmed by 4 bases and 4 bases, with 13 bases remaining between them. Germline V gene lookup returns CDR1 SGDLS and CDR2 YYNGEE. There are 14 residues in the CDR3. DNA for the CDR3: TGTGCCAGCAGCATTGGACCGGCCCCAGATACGCAGTATTTT. Its protein is CASSIGPAPDTQYF.

This clonotype qualifies as medium-sized (0.01 to 0.1%). V is TRBV2 and J is TRBJ1-5, with a possible D match to TRBD1 (5 bases). From germline, CDR1 is SNHLY and CDR2 FYNNEI. The V end lost 1 base, the J end lost 7 bases, and 11 bases lay between the germline ends. The CDR3 contains 14 residues. The CDR3 region is CASSEVLGGQPQHF. The CDR3 bases are TGTGCCAGCAGTGAAGTATTGGGGGGACAGCCCCAGCATTTT.

This clonotype appeared many times. The gene calls are TRBV4-2 and TRBJ2-3; 12 bases agree with TRBD2. Germline CDR1 reads LGHNA; CDR2 reads YNFKEQ. CDR3 length: 16 residues. The V and J ends lost 2 bases and 4 bases, in that order; junction bases with no gene match: 4. The CDR3 is CASSQKTSGSSDTQYF. The DNA of the CDR3 is TGTGCCAGCAGCCAAAAGACTAGCGGGAGTTCAGATACGCAGTATTTT.

This clonotype ranks as medium-sized. This chain's CDR3 is CASSLIAGGPLQQFF. The DNA of the CDR3 is TGTGCCAGCAGCTTAATAGCGGGAGGGCCACTTCAGCAGTTCTTC. J is TRBJ2-1 and V is TRBV7-2; 11 bases are shared with TRBD2. V dropped 2 bases and J dropped 11; count of bases not matched to a gene: 8. CDR1 is SGHTA, CDR2 FQGNSA, per germline. The CDR3 sequence is 15 residues long.

There are a few counts of this clonotype. The chain joins TRBV5-6 to TRBJ1-5; no reliable D call. Germline V gene lookup returns CDR1 SGHDT and CDR2 YYEEEE. This CDR3 is 16 amino acids long. The V gene lost 3 bases and the J gene lost 2 bases, with 15 bases spanning the gap. This chain's CDR3 is CASSYGSGFRNQPQHF. In nucleotides, the CDR3 is TGTGCCAGCAGCTACGGTTCCGGGTTCCGCAATCAGCCCCAGCATTTT. The variable domain in full, with the rest retrieved from reference TRBV5-6 and TRBJ1-5, is DAGVTQSPTHLIKTRGQQVTLRCSPKSGHDTVSWYQQALGQGPQFIFQYYEEEERQRGNFPDRFSGHQFPNYSSELNVNALLLGDSALYLCASSYGSGFRNQPQHFGDGTRLSIL.

This clonotype is medium-sized within its sample. This chain uses TRBV3-1 with TRBJ1-1; no clear D. This CDR3 region has 13 residues. Germline CDR1 LGHDT, CDR2 YNNKEL (reference sequence). Trimming removed 1 base at V and 2 bases at J, with 5 bases between. The CDR3 region is CASSQGGNTEAFF. The DNA for the CDR3 is TGTGCCAGCAGCCAAGGCGGTAACACTGAAGCTTTCTTT.

This clonotype has only a few counts. The chain employs TRBV27 and TRBJ1-1, with D tentatively TRBD1 (5 bases). The ends were cut back, 8 bases at V and 4 bases at J, with 20 bases in the middle. CDR1 and CDR2 from the germline V gene are MNHEY and SMNVEV (reference sequence). CDR3 length: 15 amino acids. The CDR3, as DNA: TGTGCCAGCTCTGCCCTCGAGGGAAGGGGCACTGAAGCTTTCTTT. It yields the protein CASSALEGRGTEAFF.

Judged by abundance, this clonotype is medium-sized. The rearrangement uses TRBV30 and TRBJ1-1; possibly TRBD1 for D (5 bases). Germline V gene data show CDR1 as GTSNPN and CDR2 as SVGIG (reference sequence). Trimming stripped 1 base from V and 2 bases from J, with 8 bases between. The CDR3 is 13 amino acids. Here the CDR3 reads CAWSAQENTEAFF. In DNA, the CDR3 is TGTGCCTGGAGTGCACAGGAAAACACTGAAGCTTTCTTT.

This clonotype was counted once. The chain combines TRBV6-2 or TRBV6-3 with TRBJ2-7; tentatively, D is TRBD1 (5 bases). This CDR3 is 12 amino acids long. In germline, CDR1 is MNHEY, CDR2 SVGEGT. Trimming removed 5 bases from V and 3 bases from J, with 8 bases in between. The CDR3 sequence: CASSPGIYEQYF. In nucleotides, the CDR3 is TGTGCCAGCAGTCCAGGGATCTACGAGCAGTACTTC.